This T cell receptor beta chain originates from a study of sequential checkpoint blockade in melanoma. Study as a whole: Some 90 pretreatment tumor DNA samples were TCRβ immunosequenced.

Data came from immunoSEQ multiplex PCR; TCRdb stores just in-frame clones and leaves some out. The sample consists of approximately 12,000 clones, about 28% of them appearing once. In its sample, this clone was seen a few times. Its antigen is not identified. Whole-study findings and limits: T-cell fraction and clonality followed PD-L1 and CD8+ counts, not mutational load.

As for treatment: randomized to nivolumab then ipilimumab (arm A) or the reverse (arm B). Trimming stripped 3 bases from V and 8 bases from J, with 14 bases between. Germline CDR1 reads MDHEN; CDR2 reads SYDVKM. The CDR3 loop spans 14 amino acids. The specimen was tumor tissue (inferred from file names), collected from a patient given nivolumab and ipilimumab in sequence. This sequence was found in a human donor with melanoma. The V and J genes are TRBV28 and TRBJ1-5; D is perhaps TRBD1 (6 bases). For the CDR3, the DNA is TGTGCCAGCAGTTTTTCGCAGGGGAGGGAGCCCCAGCATTTT. Protein: CASSFSQGREPQHF.